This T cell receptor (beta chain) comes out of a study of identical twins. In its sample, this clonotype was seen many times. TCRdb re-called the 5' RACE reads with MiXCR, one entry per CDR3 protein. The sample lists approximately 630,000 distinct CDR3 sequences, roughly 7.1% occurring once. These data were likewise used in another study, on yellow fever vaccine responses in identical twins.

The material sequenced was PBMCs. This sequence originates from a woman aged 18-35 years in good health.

CDR3 coding DNA: TGCAGCGCCGATTCTAACTATGGCTACACCTTC. Its translation is CSADSNYGYTF. This chain joins TRBV29-1 and TRBJ1-2; D ambiguous. V was cut by 7 bases and J by 0 bases, with 6 bases left in between. Germline loops: CDR1 SQVTM, CDR2 ANQGSEA. The CDR3 length is 11 residues.